This TCR beta chain came from a study of regulatory T cells in long-lasting Graves disease. Study information: Graves' patients diagnosed newly had used antithyroid drugs under 3 months.

On this clonotype itself: Its specificity is unknown.

Both iRepertoire HTBI primers and Arm-PCR of CDR3 regions were used to build the TCR beta libraries. TCRdb re-called the multiplex PCR reads with MiXCR, one entry per CDR3 protein. The sample consists of 420,000 or so distinct CDR3 sequences, around 15% of them appearing once. Study-wide points: Persistent cases of Graves' showed reduced TCR diversity relative to newly diagnosed patients.

V was shortened by 4 bases and J by 1 base, with 8 bases between the two germline ends. The CDR3 consists of 13 residues. Germline CDR1 reads ENHRY; CDR2 reads SYGVKD. Described time point: newly diagnosed GD, antithyroid drugs for less than 3 months. Following extraction of RNA from PBMCs, that RNA was used to make the TCR library. Graves' disease was diagnosed by American Thyroid Association guidelines. This sample also appeared in a second study, on T cells in Graves' hyperthyroidism and ophthalmopathy. That paper notes: Ophthalmopathy was distinguished from stable hyperthyroidism by 13 V-J signatures.

The chain employs TRBV10-3 and TRBJ2-7; D might be TRBD2 (5 bases). The sample was peripheral blood mononuclear cells (PBMCs), taken at new diagnosis, from a patient treated with antithyroid drugs. The sequence came from a woman under 30 with Graves disease. The CDR3 region has the DNA TGTGCCATCAGTGGGACTGATTCCTACGAGCAGTACTTC. Its translation is CAISGTDSYEQYF.